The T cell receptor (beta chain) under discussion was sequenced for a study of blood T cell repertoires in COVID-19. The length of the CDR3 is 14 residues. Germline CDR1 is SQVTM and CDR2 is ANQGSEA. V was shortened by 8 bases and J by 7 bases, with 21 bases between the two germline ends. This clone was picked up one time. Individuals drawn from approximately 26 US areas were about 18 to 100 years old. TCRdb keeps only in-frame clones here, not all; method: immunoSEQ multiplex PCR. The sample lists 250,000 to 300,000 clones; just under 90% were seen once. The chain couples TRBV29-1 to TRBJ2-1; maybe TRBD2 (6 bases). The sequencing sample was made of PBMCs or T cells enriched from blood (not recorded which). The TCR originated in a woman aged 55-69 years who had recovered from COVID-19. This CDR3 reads CSHRGVGSGNEQFF. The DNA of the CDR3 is TGCAGCCATCGCGGGGTAGGGAGTGGGAATGAGCAGTTCTTC.